This T cell receptor (beta chain) was captured by sequencing in a study of blood T cell repertoires in COVID-19. Study-wide background: Samples of COVID-19 (acute and convalescent) were obtained from the United States, Italy and Spain. The cDNA or gDNA used as material had been derived from T cells, B-cell-depleted T cells, or PBMCs.

Losses at the gene ends were 0 bases for V and 3 bases for J; bases not matched to a gene: 5. Germline V gene sequence: CDR1 SGDLS, CDR2 YYNGEE. The CDR3 runs to 16 residues. How the authors handled the data: Cell counts per sample came from amplifying reference gene primers. The table came from immunoSEQ multiplex PCR; TCRdb's copy has only in-frame clones and leaves some out. The V and J calls and clone size were taken over from that table, and D and trimming were inferred from the DNA. This table holds about 190,000 clones, about 77% found once. This clonotype originated in a woman aged 80 or older with active or convalescent COVID-19. The rearrangement links TRBV9 to TRBJ1-4, with 7 bases identical to TRBD1. The sequencing sample was made of peripheral blood. CDR3 DNA sequence: TGTGCCAGCAGCGTAGGTGGACAGGCGGCTAATGAAAAACTGTTTTTT. Its protein product is CASSVGGQAANEKLFF.